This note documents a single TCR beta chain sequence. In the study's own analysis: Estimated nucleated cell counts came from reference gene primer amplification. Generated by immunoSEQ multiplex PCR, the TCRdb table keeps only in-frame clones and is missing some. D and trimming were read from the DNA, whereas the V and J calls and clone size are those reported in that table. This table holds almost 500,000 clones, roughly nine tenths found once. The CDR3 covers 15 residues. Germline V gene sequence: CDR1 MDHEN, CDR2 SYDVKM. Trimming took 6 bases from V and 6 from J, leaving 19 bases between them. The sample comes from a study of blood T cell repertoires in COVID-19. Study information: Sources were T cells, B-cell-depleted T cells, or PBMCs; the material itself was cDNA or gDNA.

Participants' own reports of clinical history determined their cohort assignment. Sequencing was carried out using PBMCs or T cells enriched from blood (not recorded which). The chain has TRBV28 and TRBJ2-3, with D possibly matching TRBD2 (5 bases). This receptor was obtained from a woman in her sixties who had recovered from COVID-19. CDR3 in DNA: TGTGCCAGCAGCCCCTCCCGGGGTATGGGGGATACGCAGTATTTT. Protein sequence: CASSPSRGMGDTQYF. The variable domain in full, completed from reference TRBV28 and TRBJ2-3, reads DVKVTQSSRYLVKRTGEKVFLECVQDMDHENMFWYRQDPGLGLRLIYFSYDVKMKEKGDIPEGYSVSREKKERFSLILESASTNQTSMYLCASSPSRGMGDTQYFGPGTRLTVL.